One and the same sample provided the 8 T cell receptor beta chains below, sequenced in a study of molecular identifiers for immune sequencing clone quantification. A single record per CDR3 protein comes from TCRdb applying MiXCR to the PCR reads. The data hold 85,000 to 90,000 distinct CDR3 sequences, with around a fifth observed a single time. Sequencing was performed on naive CD8+ T cells from blood, with Jurkat cell RNA spiked in. The subset denotes: FACS-sorted CD8+CD4-CCR7+CD45RA+ naive T cells. The receptors were gathered from a human donor in good health. Some libraries in this study had Jurkat cell RNA spiked in.

Remarks on this clonotype: Given a much more abundant clone one base away, this may be a read error. The V call is TRBV25-1, the J call TRBJ2-1, with 7 nucleotides matching TRBD1. CDR1 and CDR2 (germline): MGHDK, SYGVNS. The V gene end was trimmed by 4 bases and the J gene end by 9 bases; junction bases not matched to a gene: 0. This CDR3 comprises 11 residues. The CDR3 DNA reads as TGTGCCAGCAGTGGGGACAGTGAGCAGTTCTTC. It is translated as CASSGDSEQFF.

This clonotype was counted ten times or more. The chain carries TRBV7-2 and TRBJ2-2; D is uncertain. Germline V gene lookup returns CDR1 SGHTA and CDR2 FQGNSA. Trimming left V 5 bases short and J 5 bases short, with 6 bases between. CDR3 length equals 12 residues. CDR3 in amino acids: CASSPLTGELFF. The DNA for the CDR3 is TGTGCCAGCAGCCCATTGACCGGGGAGCTGTTTTTT.

For this clonotype: Since a much larger clone is just one base distant, this may be a read error. This likely comes from a read error, as the CDR3 has no conserved phenylalanine or tryptophan at its end. The chain has TRBV6-2 or TRBV6-3 and TRBJ1-1, with D unclear. Trimming removed 4 bases from V and 1 base from J, with 7 bases in between. CDR3 size: 13 residues. Germline V CDR1 and CDR2: MNHEY, SVGEGT. CDR3 bases: TGTGCCAGCAGTTCTACACAGAACACTGAAGCTTTCTCT. Amino acid sequence: CASSSTQNTEAFS.

The sample holds many counts of this clonotype. The rearrangement links TRBV7-9 to TRBJ2-3; 8 bases line up with TRBD1. Unmatched junction bases numbered 7, after V lost 4 bases and J lost 4 bases. Germline V CDR1 and CDR2: SEHNR, FQNEAQ (reference sequence). The CDR3 contains 15 residues. The CDR3 loop reads CASSSRDRSADTQYF. CDR3 coding DNA: TGTGCCAGCAGCTCCCGGGACAGGTCGGCAGATACGCAGTATTTT.

On this clonotype itself: A much larger clone differs from this one at a single base, so this may be a read error. The CDR3 does not end in the conserved phenylalanine or tryptophan, so this is likely a read error. The genes are TRBV27 and TRBJ2-2; D call uncertain. V gave up 6 bases and J gave up 4 bases, with 12 bases separating them. Germline V lookup: CDR1 MNHEY, CDR2 SMNVEV (reference sequence). The CDR3 contains 14 residues. CDR3 DNA sequence: TGTGCCAGCAGCGGCGGTCTGTCCACCGGGGAGCTGTTTCTT. Translation: CASSGGLSTGELFL.

A remark on this clonotype: A much larger clone differs from this one at a single base, so this may be a read error. A read error is likely, as this CDR3 ends without the conserved phenylalanine or tryptophan. CDR3 coding DNA: TGTGCCAGCAGCCATGGACTAGCGGGGCCCTACGAGCAGTACTCC. Its translation is CASSHGLAGPYEQYS. The genes are TRBV11-2 and TRBJ2-7; TRBD2 matches at 12 bases. After removal of 5 bases from V and 2 bases from J, the junction contained 4 bases not matched to a gene. The germline V gene encodes CDR1 SGHAT and CDR2 FQNNGV. The CDR3 sequence is 15 residues long.

There are many counts of this clonotype. Written as DNA, the CDR3 is TGCAGCGTCGGGACAGGTGAAGCTTTCTTT. Encoded protein: CSVGTGEAFF. This rearrangement joins TRBV29-1 to TRBJ1-1; 8 bases are shared with TRBD1. The CDR3 covers 10 residues. CDR1 is SQVTM and CDR2 is ANQGSEA in the germline V gene. Trimming removed 6 bases from V and 7 bases from J; junction bases left unmatched: 1.

To note about this clonotype: A much larger clone is a single base away; this may be a read error. The conserved phenylalanine or tryptophan normally closing the CDR3 is absent here, so this likely arose from a read error. The gene calls are TRBV6-2 or TRBV6-3 and TRBJ1-5, with TRBD1 matching over 7 bases. CDR3 length equals 20 residues. The J segment lost 0 bases and the V segment lost 6 bases, leaving 20 bases of the junction unmatched. Germline CDR1 is MNHEY and CDR2 is SVGEGT. Written as DNA, the CDR3 is TGTGCCAGCAGCGAAGCGTGGGACAGAAAGCTCGGGTCTAGCAATCAGCCCCAGCATTCT. Protein product: CASSEAWDRKLGSSNQPQHS.